A selection of T cell receptor beta chains follows, all from one sample in a study of T cell responses to AZD1222 COVID-19 vaccine. Sequenced by immunoSEQ multiplex PCR; TCRdb stores in-frame clones only, minus some. The data show about 150,000 clones, less than 95% seen once. The specimen was peripheral blood, collected on day 0 of AZD1222 vaccination. The source is an adult in good health. Both conserved end residues are part of each CDR3. The D gene is left open where the match is weak. Part of the rows lack a size; the others show once, few, many or a class for expanded clones.

J gene	D gene	V gene	clone size	CDR3 DNA	CDR3 protein
TRBJ1-2	-	TRBV2	-	TGTGCCAGCAGTGAGGTGGGGGGGGCAGTCTATGGCTACACCTTC	CASSEVGGAVYGYTF
TRBJ2-1	TRBD2	TRBV10-3	-	TGTGCCATCAGTGCTGAACTAGCGGGAGACAGTGAGCAGTTCTTC	CAISAELAGDSEQFF
TRBJ2-7	-	TRBV19	-	TGTGCCAGTAGAACTACGGTGGACCGGGTGTACGAGCAGTACTTC	CASRTTVDRVYEQYF
TRBJ2-2	-	TRBV2	few	TGTGCCAGCAGTCCGGGACAATCGAACACCGGGGAGCTGTTTTTT	CASSPGQSNTGELFF
TRBJ2-3	-	TRBV4-2	-	TGTGCCAGCAGCCAGAAGTTCGGCGAGGCGGATACGCAGTATTTT	CASSQKFGEADTQYF
TRBJ2-1	TRBD2	TRBV7-9	-	TGTGCCAGCAGTTTAGCGGGAGCGCTTGAGCAGTTCTTC	CASSLAGALEQFF
TRBJ2-2	TRBD1	TRBV29-1	-	TGCAGCGTTGAAGAAGAGACAGGGGCGGTCGGGGAGCTGTTTTTT	CSVEEETGAVGELFF
TRBJ1-2	TRBD1	TRBV5-1	-	TGCGCCAGCAGCCGTACAGGGGGCAACGCGGGCTACACCTTC	CASSRTGGNAGYTF
TRBJ1-2	TRBD1	TRBV27	-	TGTGCCAGCAGTGGGACAGGGGGTTCCCCCTATGGCTACACCTTC	CASSGTGGSPYGYTF
TRBJ2-7	TRBD1	TRBV10-3	-	TGTGCCATCCCCGAACGTCTTCAGGACAGGGAAAACTACGAGCAGTACTTC	CAIPERLQDRENYEQYF
TRBJ2-7	-	TRBV3-1/TRBV3-2	-	TGTGCCAGCAGCCCCGGACCTCTTAGCTACGAGCAGTACTTC	CASSPGPLSYEQYF
TRBJ2-7	TRBD2	TRBV4-2	-	TGTGCCAGCAGCCAAGATCCTACTAGCGCCTACGAGCAGTACTTC	CASSQDPTSAYEQYF
TRBJ1-1	TRBD1	TRBV13	-	TGTGCCAGCAGCCCCCGGGACAGGAACACTGAAGCTTTCTTT	CASSPRDRNTEAFF
TRBJ2-5	TRBD1	TRBV5-8	-	TGTGCCAGCAGCTTGGGGGACAGGGTGAGGGAGACCCAGTACTTC	CASSLGDRVRETQYF